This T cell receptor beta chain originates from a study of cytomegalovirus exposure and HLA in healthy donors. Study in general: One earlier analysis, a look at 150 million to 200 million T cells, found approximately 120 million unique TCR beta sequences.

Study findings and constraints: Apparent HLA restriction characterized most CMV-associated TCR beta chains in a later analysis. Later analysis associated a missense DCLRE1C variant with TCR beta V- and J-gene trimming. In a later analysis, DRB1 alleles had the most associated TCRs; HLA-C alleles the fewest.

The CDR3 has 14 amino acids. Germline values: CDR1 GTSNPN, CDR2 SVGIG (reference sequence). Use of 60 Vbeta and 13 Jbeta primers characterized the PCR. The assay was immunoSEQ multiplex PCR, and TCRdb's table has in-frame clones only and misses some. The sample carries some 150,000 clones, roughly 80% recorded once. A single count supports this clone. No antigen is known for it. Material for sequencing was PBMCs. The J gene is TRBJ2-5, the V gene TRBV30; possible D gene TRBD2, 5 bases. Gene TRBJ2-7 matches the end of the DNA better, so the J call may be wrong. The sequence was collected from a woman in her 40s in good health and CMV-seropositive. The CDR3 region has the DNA TGTGCCTGGAGCCGGGAAGGGCCCGTCCACGAGCAGTACTTC. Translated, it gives CAWSREGPVHEQYF.